This T cell receptor (beta chain) originates from a study of naive and memory T cell subsets. The beta constant-region primer was an equimolar mix of two oligonucleotides covering TRBC1 and TRBC2. Ligated cDNA was amplified by four rounds of PCR with nested alpha and beta constant-region primers and SP2. An oligonucleotide with the SP2 primer and a 12-nucleotide UMI was ligated to the cDNA 3' end. Each CDR3 protein gets one entry after TCRdb re-called the UMI-ligation and nested PCR reads with MiXCR. The sample consists of 120,000 to 150,000 distinct CDR3 sequences, roughly 22% of them appearing once. This CDR3 is built from 15 residues. CDR1 and CDR2 from the germline V gene are LGHNA and YSLEER. The ends lost 1 base at V and 4 bases at J; junction bases unmatched: 2. Study-wide findings and caveats: Possibly reflecting memory cells re-expressing CD45RA, a few larger clonotypes occurred in naive repertoires, especially CD8.

Note on this clonotype: Its cognate antigen is unknown.

V usage is TRBV4-3 and J usage is TRBJ2-2; 8 nucleotides line up with TRBD1. The sequencing input was naive CD4+ T cells from blood. This TCR was sampled from a human donor in good health. CDR3 sequence reads: CASSQVQGVTGELFF. The CDR3 nucleotides are TGCGCCAGCAGCCAAGTACAGGGGGTCACCGGGGAGCTGTTTTTT.